Shown below are 29 T cell receptor beta chains from a single sample sequenced in a study of cytomegalovirus exposure and HLA in healthy donors. The primer mix had 60 Vbeta and 13 Jbeta primers. Sequencing was performed with immunoSEQ multiplex PCR; in TCRdb, only in-frame clones are kept and a portion is missing. The data contain 150,000 to 200,000 clones, about 80% of them seen just once; the ten biggest clones take up about 1.3%. Sequencing was carried out using PBMCs. The receptors originated from a man aged 25-45 years in good health and CMV-seronegative.

The V and J genes are TRBV13 and TRBJ2-2, with TRBD2 as a possible D gene (6 bases). Germline assignment: CDR1 PRHDT and CDR2 FYEKMQ (reference sequence). With 4 bases removed from V and 7 bases from J, the gap between germline ends came to 7 bases. The CDR3 runs to 12 residues. The CDR3 region has the DNA TGTGCCAGCAGCTCAGCGGGCGGGGAGCTGTTTTTT. It yields the protein CASSSAGGELFF.

This clone was picked up one time. The rearrangement joins TRBV6-6 to TRBJ2-3, with 9 bases aligning to TRBD1. The CDR3 runs 15 residues. Germline lookup yields CDR1 MNHNY and CDR2 SVGAGI (reference sequence). Trimming took 5 bases from V and 1 from J; bases not matched to a gene: 4. CDR3 in DNA: TGTGCCAGCAGTCAGGACAGGGGACGCACAGATACGCAGTATTTT. Encoded protein: CASSQDRGRTDTQYF.

The V gene is TRBV5-1, the J gene TRBJ2-2; D is possibly TRBD1 (6 bases). There are 15 residues in the CDR3. V lost 2 bases to trimming and J lost 7 bases, with 15 bases between them. Germline V gene data show CDR1 as SGHRS and CDR2 as YFSETQ. The CDR3 region is CASSFTQGTDGELFF. The CDR3 region has the DNA TGCGCCAGCAGCTTCACACAGGGAACTGACGGGGAGCTGTTTTTT.

The V gene is TRBV5-4, the J gene TRBJ2-3; D gene unclear. Germline CDR1 reads SGHNT; CDR2 reads YYREEE (reference sequence). The CDR3 runs 13 residues. V was shortened by 0 bases and J by 6 bases, with 8 bases between the two germline ends. The CDR3 reads CASSLVAEDTQYF. CDR3 bases: TGTGCCAGCAGCTTGGTAGCCGAGGATACGCAGTATTTT.

The chain combines TRBV18 with TRBJ1-4; weak D call: TRBD1 (6 bases). V was pared by 3 bases and J by 7 bases, with 12 bases between. Germline V gene lookup returns CDR1 KGHSH and CDR2 LQKENI. CDR3 length: 14 residues. The CDR3 coding sequence is TGTGCCAGCTCACCGGGACAAACGGGTGAAAAACTGTTTTTT. This translates into CASSPGQTGEKLFF.

The chain has TRBV5-6 and TRBJ1-1; no definite D call. The CDR3 covers 15 residues. Trimming took off 0 bases at V and 0 bases at J, with 9 bases between the two ends. Germline V CDR1 and CDR2: SGHDT, YYEEEE. The CDR3 spells CASSLVEMMNTEAFF. For the CDR3, the DNA is TGTGCCAGCAGCTTGGTCGAGATGATGAACACTGAAGCTTTCTTT.

The V gene is TRBV28, the J gene TRBJ2-5; TRBD2 matches at 8 bases. The CDR3 totals 16 residues. V lost 3 bases and J lost 1; bases outside the gene matches: 7. CDR1 is MDHEN and CDR2 is SYDVKM in the germline V gene. The CDR3 sequence: CASSFWASGLQETQYF. DNA for the CDR3: TGTGCCAGCAGTTTTTGGGCTAGCGGGCTCCAAGAGACCCAGTACTTC.

This clone was detected only a few times. The CDR3 sequence: CASSQATGTYEQYF. CDR3 nucleotide sequence: TGCGCCAGCAGCCAAGCGACGGGGACCTACGAGCAGTACTTC. J is TRBJ2-7 and V is TRBV4-1; perhaps TRBD2 as D (5 bases). CDR1 is MGHRA, CDR2 YSYEKL, per germline. There are 14 residues in the CDR3. The ends were cut back, 1 base at V and 2 bases at J, with 9 bases in the middle.

The V gene is TRBV27, the J gene TRBJ2-7; D is unclear. Trimming shortened V by 1 base and J by 0 bases, and 4 bases separated the two germline ends. Germline V lookup: CDR1 MNHEY, CDR2 SMNVEV (reference sequence). CDR3 length equals 13 residues. The CDR3 coding sequence is TGTGCCAGCAGTTTATTTAGCTCCTACGAGCAGTACTTC. This sequence encodes CASSLFSSYEQYF.

The chain is built from TRBV6-1 and TRBJ1-5, with a possible D match to TRBD1 (5 bases). The V end was cut by 9 bases, the J end by 1 base, with 10 bases between. This CDR3 region has 13 residues. The germline CDR1 and CDR2 sequences are MNHNS and SASEGT. The CDR3 nucleotides read TGTGCCAGTTCTCGACAGAGCAATCAGCCCCAGCATTTT. It codes for CASSRQSNQPQHF.

V gene TRBV29-1 combines with J gene TRBJ1-1; 8 bases are shared with TRBD1. This CDR3 comprises 12 residues. CDR1 SQVTM and CDR2 ANQGSEA come from the germline V gene. Losses at the gene ends were 8 bases for V and 5 bases for J; bases not matched to a gene: 7. The CDR3 is CSLRQGATEAFF. The DNA of the CDR3 is TGCAGCCTTCGCCAGGGGGCTACTGAAGCTTTCTTT.

The chain couples TRBV7-2 to TRBJ2-7; 8 nucleotides agree with TRBD2. Per the germline V gene, CDR1 is SGHTA and CDR2 is FQGNSA. J lost 4 bases, V lost 1 base, and 9 bases had no gene match. The length of the CDR3 is 16 residues. The CDR3 bases are TGTGCCAGCAGCTTAGTAGGGAGCGGGAGCAGGTACGAGCAGTACTTC. Translating gives CASSLVGSGSRYEQYF.

This sequence joins TRBV4-3 and TRBJ2-1, with D maybe TRBD1 (6 bases). Per germline, CDR1 LGHNA and CDR2 YSLEER. CDR3 length equals 16 residues. V dropped 4 bases and J dropped 6 bases, with 19 bases sitting between them. The CDR3 sequence is CASSPNPTLQGNEQFF. The CDR3 bases are TGCGCCAGCAGCCCTAACCCAACCCTACAGGGCAATGAGCAGTTCTTC.

This clone was found a few times. The J gene is TRBJ2-3, the V gene TRBV6-1; 10 bases line up with TRBD2. The CDR3 is 15 residues long. Germline loops: CDR1 MNHNS, CDR2 SASEGT. Unmatched junction bases numbered 5, after V lost 4 bases and J lost 4 bases. The CDR3 DNA reads TGTGCCAGCAGTGTGTCTAGCGGGAGCTCAGATACGCAGTATTTT. Its protein is CASSVSSGSSDTQYF.

This rearrangement joins TRBV4-1 to TRBJ2-1, with 7 bases fitting TRBD2. CDR1 MGHRA and CDR2 YSYEKL come from the germline V gene. J lost 4 bases, V lost 2 bases, and 8 bases had no gene match. The CDR3 sequence is 16 residues long. The CDR3 DNA sequence: TGCGCCAGCAGCCAATCTGCTGGCGGGAGTTACAATGAGCAGTTCTTC. Amino acid sequence: CASSQSAGGSYNEQFF.

The CDR3: CATRGASGDQETQYF. The CDR3, as DNA: TGTGCCACCCGTGGGGCTAGCGGAGATCAAGAGACCCAGTACTTC. V and J are TRBV10-3 and TRBJ2-5; 7 bases line up with TRBD2. The junction had 13 bases not matched to a gene; V was cut back by 10 bases and J by 2 bases. This CDR3 comprises 15 residues. Germline CDR1 ENHRY, CDR2 SYGVKD.

This clone was counted a few times. CDR3 coding DNA: TGTGCCAGCACAAGGGGGCAGACGCAGTATTTT. This translates into CASTRGQTQYF. V is TRBV28 and J is TRBJ2-3; 7 nucleotides match TRBD1. This CDR3 has 11 amino acids. In germline, CDR1 is MDHEN, CDR2 SYDVKM. J lost 9 bases, V lost 7 bases, and 4 bases had no gene match.

The V and J genes are TRBV18 and TRBJ1-2, with 7 bases matching TRBD1. The CDR3 consists of 17 residues. With 3 bases clipped from V and 4 bases from J, the junction kept 14 bases outside the gene matches. Per the germline V gene, CDR1 is KGHSH and CDR2 is LQKENI. CDR3 in amino acids: CASSPWTGTVESYGYTF. For the CDR3, the DNA is TGTGCCAGCTCACCTTGGACAGGAACGGTGGAAAGCTATGGCTACACCTTC. The whole variable domain, remainder taken from reference TRBV18 and TRBJ1-2, is NAGVMQNPRHLVRRRGQEARLRCSPMKGHSHVYWYRQLPEEGLKFMVYLQKENIIDESGMPKERFSAEFPKEGPSILRIQQVVRGDSAAYFCASSPWTGTVESYGYTFGSGTRLTVV.

The chain couples TRBV30 to TRBJ2-3; D is perhaps TRBD2 (6 bases). Germline values: CDR1 GTSNPN, CDR2 SVGIG (reference sequence). The CDR3 has 17 amino acids. V was pared by 1 base and J by 2 bases, with 19 bases between. The CDR3 DNA sequence: TGTGCCTGGAGTGCACGGGACTCACCACCAAACACAGATACGCAGTATTTT. It yields the protein CAWSARDSPPNTDTQYF.

The chain couples TRBV28 to TRBJ1-5; a possible D gene is TRBD1 (5 bases). This CDR3 spans 15 amino acids. CDR1 is MDHEN and CDR2 is SYDVKM in the germline V gene. Trimming stripped 4 bases from V and 9 bases from J, with 19 bases between. In nucleotides, the CDR3 is TGTGCCAGCAGTTGGGGGGGGGTAGAAGGTGGGCCCCAGCATTTT. This codes for CASSWGGVEGGPQHF.

V gene TRBV7-8 combines with J gene TRBJ1-5; D not resolved. Germline CDR1 reads SGHVS; CDR2 reads FQNEAQ. Trimming stripped 5 bases from V and 0 bases from J, with 11 bases between. This CDR3 is built from 15 residues. CDR3 amino acids: CASSQEGNSNQPQHF. The CDR3 DNA sequence: TGTGCCAGCAGCCAGGAGGGAAATAGCAATCAGCCCCAGCATTTT.

This clone has more than one count but fewer than ten. The chain carries TRBV5-4 and TRBJ2-5, with a weak D call TRBD1 (7 bases). This CDR3 spans 14 amino acids. Trimming pared 5 bases from V and 2 bases from J, leaving 13 bases between. Germline V gene data show CDR1 as SGHNT and CDR2 as YYREEE (reference sequence). CDR3 sequence (DNA): TGTGCCAGCAGGCAACAGGGGACTCAAGAGACCCAGTACTTC. Translated: CASRQQGTQETQYF.

The V gene is TRBV6-6, the J gene TRBJ2-1, with 7 bases fitting TRBD1. CDR1 and CDR2 from the germline V gene are MNHNY and SVGAGI (reference sequence). Unmatched junction bases numbered 6, after V lost 5 bases and J lost 2 bases. The CDR3 extends over 15 amino acids. CDR3 loop: CASSLRQGAYNEQFF. For the CDR3, the DNA is TGTGCCAGCAGTCTTCGACAGGGAGCCTACAATGAGCAGTTCTTC.

This chain connects TRBV5-1 to TRBJ2-3; TRBD2 matches 11 bases. There are 18 residues in the CDR3. Germline V gives CDR1 SGHRS, CDR2 YFSETQ. V shed 0 bases, J shed 0 bases, and the junction held 6 bases outside the gene matches. CDR3 residues: CASSLGTSGGSSTDTQYF. CDR3 nucleotide sequence: TGCGCCAGCAGCTTGGGTACTAGCGGGGGCTCTAGCACAGATACGCAGTATTTT.

This clone has just one count. V and J are TRBV5-4 and TRBJ1-5, with 10 bases lining up with TRBD1. V shed 3 bases, J shed 6 bases, and the junction held 6 bases outside the gene matches. Germline CDR1 is SGHNT and CDR2 is YYREEE (reference sequence). The CDR3 length is 15 residues. CDR3 sequence reads: CASSSGTGEGQPQHF. CDR3 sequence (DNA): TGTGCCAGCAGCTCGGGGACAGGGGAGGGTCAGCCCCAGCATTTT. Using reference TRBV5-4 and TRBJ1-5 for the parts outside the CDR3, the full variable domain is ETGVTQSPTHLIKTRGQQVTLRCSSQSGHNTVSWYQQALGQGPQFIFQYYREEENGRGNFPPRFSGLQFPNYSSELNVNALELDDSALYLCASSSGTGEGQPQHFGDGTRLSIL.

V usage is TRBV6-6 and J usage is TRBJ2-2; TRBD1 matches at 11 bases. The CDR3 length is 14 residues. Germline V CDR1 and CDR2: MNHNY, SVGAGI (reference sequence). The V gene end was trimmed by 6 bases and the J gene end by 4 bases; junction bases not matched to a gene: 1. The CDR3 DNA reads TGTGCCAGCAGGGGACAGGGGGTCACCGGGGAGCTGTTTTTT. Amino acid sequence: CASRGQGVTGELFF.

The rearrangement joins TRBV10-3 to TRBJ1-2; 8 nucleotides match TRBD1. Germline CDR1 and CDR2: ENHRY and SYGVKD. The trim removed 3 bases at V and 3 bases at J, leaving 6 bases unmatched. The length of the CDR3 is 15 residues. The CDR3 reads CAISDTGGSDYGYTF. CDR3 bases: TGTGCCATCAGTGACACAGGGGGATCAGACTATGGCTACACCTTC.

This clone has a handful of counts. V and J are TRBV4-1 and TRBJ1-2, with D uncertain. The CDR3 covers 12 residues. From germline, CDR1 is MGHRA and CDR2 YSYEKL. The V end was cut by 3 bases, the J end by 12 bases, with 14 bases between. CDR3 protein: CASSQLSYDHTF. For the CDR3, the DNA is TGCGCCAGCAGCCAGCTAAGCTATGATCACACCTTC.

This clone turned up a few times. The chain uses TRBV10-1 and TRBJ1-3; D gene uncertain. V shed 6 bases and J shed 2 bases, with 8 bases lying between them. CDR3 length: 13 residues. Germline loops: CDR1 WNHNN, CDR2 SYGVQD (reference sequence). In DNA, the CDR3 is TGCGCCAGCAGCCAAGACACTGGAAACACCATATATTTT. Its protein is CASSQDTGNTIYF.